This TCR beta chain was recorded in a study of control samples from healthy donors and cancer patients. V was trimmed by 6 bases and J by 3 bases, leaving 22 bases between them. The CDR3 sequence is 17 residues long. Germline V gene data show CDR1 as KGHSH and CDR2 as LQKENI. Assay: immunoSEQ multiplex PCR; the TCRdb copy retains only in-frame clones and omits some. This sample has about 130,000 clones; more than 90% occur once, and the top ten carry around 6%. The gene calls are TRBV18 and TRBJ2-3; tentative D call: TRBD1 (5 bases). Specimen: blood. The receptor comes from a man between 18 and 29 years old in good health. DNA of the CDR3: TGTGCCAGCTCCCCGCGGCGGCAGGGTTCGATGACAGATACGCAGTATTTT. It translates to CASSPRRQGSMTDTQYF.